The 16 T cell receptor beta chains presented below share a single source sample, sequenced in a study of blood T cells in healthy people across ages. Next came a second PCR, run for roughly 6 to 11 cycles, which used a sample-barcoded 5' primer along with a J-beta primer mix. TCRdb re-analysed the 5' RACE reads in MiXCR, keeping a single row per CDR3 protein. The table includes 730,000 or so distinct CDR3 sequences, 40% to 45% detected once. Input material: blood. These receptors were taken from an elderly man in good health.

The chain combines TRBV11-2 with TRBJ2-5, with 8 bases aligning to TRBD2. The CDR3 is made up of 15 amino acids. Per the germline V gene, CDR1 is SGHAT and CDR2 is FQNNGV. After removal of 0 bases from V and 5 bases from J, the junction contained 5 bases not matched to a gene. CDR3 sequence (DNA): TGTGCCAGCAGCTTAGATGGGACTAGAGGGGAGACCCAGTACTTC. Its translation: CASSLDGTRGETQYF.

This clonotype was counted many times. The V call is TRBV12-3 or TRBV12-4, the J call TRBJ2-3; TRBD2 aligns across 13 bases. This CDR3 contains 16 residues. After removal of 4 bases from V and 1 base from J, the junction contained 2 bases not matched to a gene. Written as DNA, the CDR3 is TGTGCCAGCAGTTCCGGACTAGCGGGGGGCACAGATACGCAGTATTTT. Translated: CASSSGLAGGTDTQYF.

J is TRBJ2-3 and V is TRBV7-2, with D perhaps assigned TRBD1 or TRBD2 (6 bases each). This CDR3 is built from 16 residues. Trimming stripped 3 bases from V and 0 bases from J, with 13 bases between. Germline loops: CDR1 SGHTA, CDR2 FQGNSA. CDR3 sequence reads: CASSLEGGTSTDTQYF. CDR3 sequence (DNA): TGTGCCAGCAGCTTGGAGGGCGGGACAAGCACAGATACGCAGTATTTT.

This chain uses TRBV29-1 with TRBJ2-7, with 10 nucleotides matching TRBD1. The CDR3 has 15 residues. After removal of 5 bases from V and 3 bases from J, the junction contained 10 bases not matched to a gene. Germline values: CDR1 SQVTM, CDR2 ANQGSEA. The CDR3 reads CSVQFGTGDNYEQYF. In nucleotides, the CDR3 is TGCAGCGTTCAGTTTGGGACAGGGGACAACTACGAGCAGTACTTC.

V and J are TRBV7-9 and TRBJ2-1; possible D gene TRBD2, 6 bases. The J call may be mistaken, given a closer DNA end match to TRBJ2-7. Germline-derived CDR1 and CDR2 are SEHNR and FQNEAQ (reference sequence). The CDR3 loop spans 15 amino acids. Here the CDR3 DNA reads TGTGCCAGCAGCTTAGCCGGGGGAGTGCCTAATGAGCAGTACTTC. Its translation is CASSLAGGVPNEQYF.

V gene TRBV24-1 combines with J gene TRBJ2-3; D gene uncertain. Germline V gene data show CDR1 as KGHDR and CDR2 as SFDVKD. This CDR3 comprises 14 residues. V lost 3 bases and J lost 11, with 17 bases in between. The CDR3 is CATSDELRAAGQYF. DNA for the CDR3: TGTGCCACCAGTGATGAGCTGAGAGCCGCCGGGCAGTATTTT.

To note about this clonotype: The junction departs from the called germline gene at one end, perhaps through a read error. This chain joins TRBV28 and TRBJ2-6, with 7 bases aligning to TRBD1. CDR1 is MDHEN, CDR2 SYDVKM, per germline. The CDR3 loop spans 15 amino acids. This chain's CDR3 is CASSFRGIGANILTF. Written as DNA, the CDR3 is TGTGCCAGCAGCTTCAGGGGGATTGGGGCCAACATCCTGACTTTC.

This chain links TRBV21-1 with TRBJ1-6. TRBV21-1 is a pseudogene segment. The CDR3 loop spans 15 amino acids. Written as DNA, the CDR3 is TGTGCCAGCAGCAAAGGTGTGTTCTCGGTGAAGCCCCTCCACTTT. Amino acid sequence: CASSKGVFSVKPLHF.

About this clonotype: This may stem from a read error, because a much larger clone lies one nucleotide away. J is TRBJ2-4 and V is TRBV9; D not certain. The CDR3 covers 15 residues. Germline V gene sequence: CDR1 SGDLS, CDR2 YYNGEE. This CDR3 is CASSVDQSGRNIRYF. CDR3 nucleotide sequence: TGTGCCAGCAGCGTAGACCAGTCTGGAAGAAACATTCGGTACTTC.

A word on this clonotype: Mismatch with germline at one junction end may stem from a read error. V usage is TRBV9 and J usage is TRBJ2-2, with 8 bases lining up with TRBD2. The V gene's germline CDR1 is SGDLS and CDR2 YYNGEE. The CDR3 sequence is 12 residues long. CDR3 sequence reads: CASSVPGGELFF. DNA of the CDR3: TGTGCCAGCAGCGTACCGGGGGGGGAGTTGTTTTTT.

This clonotype was seen repeatedly, ten times or more. The V gene is TRBV7-2, the J gene TRBJ2-1; 7 bases are a match to TRBD1. V dropped 0 bases and J dropped 4; count of bases not matched to a gene: 9. In germline, CDR1 is SGHTA, CDR2 FQGNSA. The CDR3 spans 17 residues. The CDR3 protein is CASSLARRTGDYNEQFF. CDR3 nucleotide sequence: TGTGCCAGCAGCTTAGCGCGCCGGACAGGTGATTACAATGAGCAGTTCTTC.

The chain links TRBV28 to TRBJ2-7; 8 bases fit TRBD2. CDR3 length: 13 residues. V lost 9 bases to trimming and J lost 2 bases; unmatched junction nucleotides: 6. CDR1 is MDHEN and CDR2 is SYDVKM in the germline V gene. CDR3: CASCREGAYEQYF. In DNA form, the CDR3 reads TGTGCCAGTTGCCGGGAGGGCGCCTACGAGCAGTACTTC.

This clonotype was counted a few times. V gene TRBV2 combines with J gene TRBJ2-5; 10 bases map to TRBD2. The CDR3 spans 15 residues. J lost 11 bases, V lost 5 bases, and 14 bases had no gene match. CDR1 and CDR2 from the germline V gene are SNHLY and FYNNEI. The DNA for the CDR3 is TGTGCCAGCAGTTCGCTAGCGGGGGCCTACAATGAGCAGTACTTC. It is translated as CASSSLAGAYNEQYF.

The CDR3 loop is CASSLSPYGYTF. The DNA of the CDR3 is TGTGCCAGCAGCCTCAGTCCTTATGGCTACACCTTC. The genes are TRBV25-1 and TRBJ1-2; no clear D gene. The V gene's germline CDR1 is MGHDK and CDR2 SYGVNS. CDR3 length equals 12 residues. The V end was cut by 6 bases, the J end by 5 bases, with 10 bases between.

This clonotype was counted between two and nine times. The CDR3 loop reads CASSPLRTNYNEQFF. The CDR3 DNA sequence: TGTGCCAGCAGCCCCCTCAGGACAAACTACAATGAGCAGTTCTTC. The chain combines TRBV3-1 with TRBJ2-1; a possible D gene is TRBD1 (5 bases). CDR1 is LGHDT, CDR2 YNNKEL, per germline (reference sequence). The length of the CDR3 is 15 residues. The V and J ends lost 4 bases and 3 bases respectively, with 13 bases between them.

V is TRBV20-1 and J is TRBJ2-3; D could derive from TRBD1 or TRBD2 (5 bases each). Germline V gene lookup returns CDR1 DFQATT and CDR2 SNEGSKA (reference sequence). This CDR3 is 15 amino acids long. The V end was cut by 6 bases, the J end by 2 bases, with 18 bases between. CDR3 in DNA: TGCAGTGCCCGCGCTGGTCGGGGCTACACAGATACGCAGTATTTT. Encoded protein: CSARAGRGYTDTQYF.